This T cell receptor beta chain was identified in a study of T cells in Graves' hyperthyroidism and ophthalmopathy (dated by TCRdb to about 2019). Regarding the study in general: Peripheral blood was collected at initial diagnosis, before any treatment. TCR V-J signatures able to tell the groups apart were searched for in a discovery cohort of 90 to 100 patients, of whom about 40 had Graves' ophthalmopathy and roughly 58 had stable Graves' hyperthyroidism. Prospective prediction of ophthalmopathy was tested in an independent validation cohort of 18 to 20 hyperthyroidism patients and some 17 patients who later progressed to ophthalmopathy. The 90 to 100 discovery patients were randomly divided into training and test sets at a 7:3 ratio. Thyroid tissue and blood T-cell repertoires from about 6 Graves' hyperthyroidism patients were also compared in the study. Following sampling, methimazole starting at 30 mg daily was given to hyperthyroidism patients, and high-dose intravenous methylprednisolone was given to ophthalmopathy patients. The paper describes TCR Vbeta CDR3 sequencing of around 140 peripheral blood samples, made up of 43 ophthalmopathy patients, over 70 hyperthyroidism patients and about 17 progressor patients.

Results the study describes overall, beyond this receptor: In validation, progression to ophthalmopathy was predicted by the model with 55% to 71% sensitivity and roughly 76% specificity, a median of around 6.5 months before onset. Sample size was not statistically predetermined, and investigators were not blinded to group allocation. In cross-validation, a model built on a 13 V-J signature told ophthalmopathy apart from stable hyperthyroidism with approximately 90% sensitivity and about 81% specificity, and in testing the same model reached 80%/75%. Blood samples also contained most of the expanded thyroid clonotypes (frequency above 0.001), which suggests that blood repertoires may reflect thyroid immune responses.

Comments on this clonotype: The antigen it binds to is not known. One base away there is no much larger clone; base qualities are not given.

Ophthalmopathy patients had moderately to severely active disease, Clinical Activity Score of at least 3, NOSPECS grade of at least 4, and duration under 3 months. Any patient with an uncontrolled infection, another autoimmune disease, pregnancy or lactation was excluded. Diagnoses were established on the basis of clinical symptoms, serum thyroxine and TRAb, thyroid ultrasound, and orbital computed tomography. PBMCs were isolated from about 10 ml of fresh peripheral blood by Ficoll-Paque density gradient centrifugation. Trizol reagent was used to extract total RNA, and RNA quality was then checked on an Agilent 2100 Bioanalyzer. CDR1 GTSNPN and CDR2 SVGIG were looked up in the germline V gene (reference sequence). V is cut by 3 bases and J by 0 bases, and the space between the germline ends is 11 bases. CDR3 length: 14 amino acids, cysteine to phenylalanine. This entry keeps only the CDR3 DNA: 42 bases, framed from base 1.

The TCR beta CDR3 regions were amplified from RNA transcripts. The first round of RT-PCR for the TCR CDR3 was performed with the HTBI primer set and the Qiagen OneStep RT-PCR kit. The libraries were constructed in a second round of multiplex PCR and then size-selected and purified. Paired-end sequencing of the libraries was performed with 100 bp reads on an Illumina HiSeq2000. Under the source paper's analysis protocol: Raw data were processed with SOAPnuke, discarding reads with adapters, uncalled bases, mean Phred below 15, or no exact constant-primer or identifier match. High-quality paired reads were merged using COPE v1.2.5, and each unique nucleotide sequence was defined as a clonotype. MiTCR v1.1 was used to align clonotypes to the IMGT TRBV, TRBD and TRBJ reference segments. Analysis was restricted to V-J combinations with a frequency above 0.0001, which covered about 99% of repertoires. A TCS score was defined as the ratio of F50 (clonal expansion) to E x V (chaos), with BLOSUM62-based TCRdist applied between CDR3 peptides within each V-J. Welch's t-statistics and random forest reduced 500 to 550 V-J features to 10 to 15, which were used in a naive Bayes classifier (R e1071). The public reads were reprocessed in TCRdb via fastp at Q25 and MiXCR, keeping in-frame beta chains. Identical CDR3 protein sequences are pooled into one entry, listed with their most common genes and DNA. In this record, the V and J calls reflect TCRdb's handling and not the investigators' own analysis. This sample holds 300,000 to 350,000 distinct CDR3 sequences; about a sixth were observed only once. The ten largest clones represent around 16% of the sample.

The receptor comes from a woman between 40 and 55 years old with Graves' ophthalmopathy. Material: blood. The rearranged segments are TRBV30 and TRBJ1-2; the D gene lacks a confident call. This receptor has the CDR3 CAWSAQLSNYGYTF. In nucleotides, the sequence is TGTGCCTGGAGCGCACAGTTATCTAACTATGGCTACACCTTC.